The sequence of this T cell receptor beta chain was determined in a study of blood T cells in healthy people across ages. Using a J-beta primer mix together with a sample-barcoded 5' primer, a second PCR was run for about 6 to 12 cycles. MiXCR, run by TCRdb on the 5' RACE reads, gives a single entry per CDR3 protein. This table has about 1 million distinct CDR3 sequences, approximately 25% appearing once. The germline V gene has CDR1 LGHDT and CDR2 YNNKEL (reference sequence). The CDR3 totals 13 residues. These data were likewise used in another study, on T cells of mothers and their children. Per that paper: The study sampled a few healthy Caucasian mothers and their six children. Slightly higher, non-significant overlap characterized related mother-child pairs relative to unrelated pairs.

Sequenced: blood. The genes are TRBV3-1 and TRBJ2-5; no clear D gene. TRBJ2-7 explains the end of the DNA better; the J call may be wrong. The receptor's source is a girl aged 2 to 10 in good health. The CDR3 loop reads CASSQSTSHEQYF. The CDR3 DNA sequence: TGTGCCAGCAGCCAGTCTACATCCCACGAGCAGTACTTC.